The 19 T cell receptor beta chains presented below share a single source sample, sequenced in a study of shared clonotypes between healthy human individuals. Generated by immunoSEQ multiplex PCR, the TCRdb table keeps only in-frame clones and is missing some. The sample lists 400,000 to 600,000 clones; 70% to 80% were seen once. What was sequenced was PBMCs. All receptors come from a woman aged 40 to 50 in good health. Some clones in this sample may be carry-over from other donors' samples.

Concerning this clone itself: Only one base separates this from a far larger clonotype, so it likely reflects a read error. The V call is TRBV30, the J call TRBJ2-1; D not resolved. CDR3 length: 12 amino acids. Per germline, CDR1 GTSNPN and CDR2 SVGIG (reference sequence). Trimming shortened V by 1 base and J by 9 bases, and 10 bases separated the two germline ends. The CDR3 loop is CAWSGSPGEQFF. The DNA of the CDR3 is TGTGCCTGGAGTGGATCCCCGGGTGAGCAGTTCTTC.

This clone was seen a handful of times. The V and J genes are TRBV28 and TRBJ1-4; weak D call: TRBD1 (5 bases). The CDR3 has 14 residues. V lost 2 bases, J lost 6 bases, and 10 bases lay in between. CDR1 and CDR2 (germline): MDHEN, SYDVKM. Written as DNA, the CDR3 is TGTGCCAGCAGTTTAGCAGGGTCGGATGAAAAACTGTTTTTT. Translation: CASSLAGSDEKLFF.

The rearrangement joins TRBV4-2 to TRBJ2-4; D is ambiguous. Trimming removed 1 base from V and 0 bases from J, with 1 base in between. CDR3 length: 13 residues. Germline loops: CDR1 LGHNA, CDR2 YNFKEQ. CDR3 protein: CASSQGAKNIQYF. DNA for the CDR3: TGTGCCAGCAGCCAAGGAGCCAAAAACATTCAGTACTTC.

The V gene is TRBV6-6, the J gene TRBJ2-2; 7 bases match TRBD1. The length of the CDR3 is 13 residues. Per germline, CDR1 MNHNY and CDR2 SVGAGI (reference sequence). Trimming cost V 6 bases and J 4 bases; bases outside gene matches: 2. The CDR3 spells CASRYRGTGELFF. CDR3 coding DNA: TGTGCCAGCAGATACAGGGGCACCGGGGAGCTGTTTTTT.

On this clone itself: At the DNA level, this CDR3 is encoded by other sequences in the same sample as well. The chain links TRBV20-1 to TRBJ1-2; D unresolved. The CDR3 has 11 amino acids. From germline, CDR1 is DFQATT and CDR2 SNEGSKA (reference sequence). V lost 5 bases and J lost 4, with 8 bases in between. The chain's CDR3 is CSARGVYGYTF. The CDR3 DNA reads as TGCAGTGCTCGAGGAGTCTATGGCTACACCTTC.

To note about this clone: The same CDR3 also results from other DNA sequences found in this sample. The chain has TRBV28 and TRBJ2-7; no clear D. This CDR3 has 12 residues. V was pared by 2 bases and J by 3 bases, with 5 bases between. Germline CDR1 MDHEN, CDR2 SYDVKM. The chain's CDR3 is CASSLPGYEQYF. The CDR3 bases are TGTGCCAGCAGTTTACCAGGCTACGAGCAGTACTTC.

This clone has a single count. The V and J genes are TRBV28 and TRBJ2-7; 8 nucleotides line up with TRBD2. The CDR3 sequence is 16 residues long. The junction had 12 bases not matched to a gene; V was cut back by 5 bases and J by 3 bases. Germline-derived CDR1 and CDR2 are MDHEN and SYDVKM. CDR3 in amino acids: CASSPLGRSGVYEQYF. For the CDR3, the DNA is TGTGCCAGCAGTCCTTTGGGACGTAGCGGGGTCTACGAGCAGTACTTC.

The CDR3 is CASSPRGSGANVLTF. CDR3 DNA sequence: TGTGCCAGCAGTCCAAGGGGGTCTGGGGCCAACGTCCTGACTTTC. V usage is TRBV27 and J usage is TRBJ2-6; possibly TRBD1 for D (6 bases). CDR3 length equals 15 residues. Deletions cut 5 bases from V and 1 base from J, with 9 bases between. Germline V gene data show CDR1 as MNHEY and CDR2 as SMNVEV (reference sequence).

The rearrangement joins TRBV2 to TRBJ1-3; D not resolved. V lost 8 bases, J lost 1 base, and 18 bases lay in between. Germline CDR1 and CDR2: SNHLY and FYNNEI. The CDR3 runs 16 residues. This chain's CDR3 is CASAAPTDKSGNTIYF. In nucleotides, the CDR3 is TGTGCCAGCGCAGCCCCAACAGATAAGTCTGGAAACACCATATATTTT.

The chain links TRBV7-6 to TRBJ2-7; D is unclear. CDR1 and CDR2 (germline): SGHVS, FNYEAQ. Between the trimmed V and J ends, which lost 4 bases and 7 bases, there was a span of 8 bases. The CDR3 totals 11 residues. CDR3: CASSSHGEQYF. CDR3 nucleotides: TGTGCCAGCAGCTCCCATGGGGAGCAGTACTTC.

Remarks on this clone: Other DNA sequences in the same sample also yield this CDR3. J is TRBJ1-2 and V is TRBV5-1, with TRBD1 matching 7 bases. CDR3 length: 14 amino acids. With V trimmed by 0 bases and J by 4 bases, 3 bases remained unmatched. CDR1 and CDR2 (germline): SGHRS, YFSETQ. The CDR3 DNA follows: TGCGCCAGCAGCTTGGACGGGACAGTCTATGGCTACACCTTC. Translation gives CASSLDGTVYGYTF.

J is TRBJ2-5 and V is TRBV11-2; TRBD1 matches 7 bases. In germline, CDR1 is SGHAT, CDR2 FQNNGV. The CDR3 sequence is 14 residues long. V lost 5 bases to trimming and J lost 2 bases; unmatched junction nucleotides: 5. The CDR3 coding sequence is TGTGCCAGCAGCCCGACAGGGATTCAAGAGACCCAGTACTTC. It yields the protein CASSPTGIQETQYF. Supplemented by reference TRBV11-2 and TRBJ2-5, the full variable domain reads EAGVAQSPRYKIIEKRQSVAFWCNPISGHATLYWYQQILGQGPKLLIQFQNNGVVDDSQLPKDRFSAERLKGVDSTLKIQPAKLEDSAVYLCASSPTGIQETQYFGPGTRLLVL.

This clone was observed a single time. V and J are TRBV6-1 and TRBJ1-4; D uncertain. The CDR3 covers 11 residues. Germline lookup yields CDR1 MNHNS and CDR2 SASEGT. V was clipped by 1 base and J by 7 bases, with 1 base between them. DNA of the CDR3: TGTGCCAGCAGTGAAGTTGAAAAACTGTTTTTT. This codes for CASSEVEKLFF.

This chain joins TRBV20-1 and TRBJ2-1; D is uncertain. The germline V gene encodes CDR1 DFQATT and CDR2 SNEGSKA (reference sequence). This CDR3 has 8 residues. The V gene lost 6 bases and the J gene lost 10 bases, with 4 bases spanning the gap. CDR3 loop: CSAREQFF. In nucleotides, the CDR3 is TGCAGTGCCAGGGAGCAGTTCTTC.

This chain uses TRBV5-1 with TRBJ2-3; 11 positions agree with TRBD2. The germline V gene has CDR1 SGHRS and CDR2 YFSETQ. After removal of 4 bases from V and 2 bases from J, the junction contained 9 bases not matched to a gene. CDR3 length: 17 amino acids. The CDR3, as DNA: TGCGCCAGCAGCCCCGCCGGGGGACTAGCGGACACAGATACGCAGTATTTT. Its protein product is CASSPAGGLADTDTQYF.

DNA for the CDR3: TGCGCCAGCAGCTTGGGCAGGCCACTCTACGAGCAGTACTTC. Protein: CASSLGRPLYEQYF. The rearrangement uses TRBV5-1 and TRBJ2-7; D unresolved. The length of the CDR3 is 14 residues. The V and J ends lost 0 bases and 3 bases respectively, with 10 bases between them. The germline CDR1 and CDR2 sequences are SGHRS and YFSETQ.

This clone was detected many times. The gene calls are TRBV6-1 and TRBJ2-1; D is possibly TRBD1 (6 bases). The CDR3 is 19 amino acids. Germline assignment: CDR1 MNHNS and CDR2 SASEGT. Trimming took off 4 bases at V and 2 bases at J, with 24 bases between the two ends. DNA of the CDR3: TGTGCCAGCAGTGGCCCTACTTCCGGGACAATCGGCACCTACAATGAGCAGTTCTTC. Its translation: CASSGPTSGTIGTYNEQFF.

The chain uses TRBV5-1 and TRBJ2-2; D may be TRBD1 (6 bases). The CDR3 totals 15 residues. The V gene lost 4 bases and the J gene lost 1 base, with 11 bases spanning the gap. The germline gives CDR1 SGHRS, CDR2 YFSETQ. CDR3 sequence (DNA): TGCGCCAGCAGCCCGGGACATAGGAACACCGGGGAGCTGTTTTTT. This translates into CASSPGHRNTGELFF. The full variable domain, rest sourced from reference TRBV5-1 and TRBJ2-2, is KAGVTQTPRYLIKTRGQQVTLSCSPISGHRSVSWYQQTPGQGLQFLFEYFSETQRNKGNFPGRFSGRQFSNSRSEMNVSTLELGDSALYLCASSPGHRNTGELFFGEGSRLTVL.

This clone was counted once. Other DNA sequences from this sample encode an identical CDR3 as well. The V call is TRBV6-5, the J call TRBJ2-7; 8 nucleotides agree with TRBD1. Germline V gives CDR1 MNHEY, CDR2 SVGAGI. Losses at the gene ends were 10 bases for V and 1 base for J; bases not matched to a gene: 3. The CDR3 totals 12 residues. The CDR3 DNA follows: TGTGCCACCAGGACAGGGTCCTACGAGCAGTACTTC. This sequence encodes CATRTGSYEQYF.